This is a list of T cell receptor beta chains from one sample in a study of T cell changes during pregnancy in multiple sclerosis. Profiled with immunoSEQ multiplex PCR; TCRdb holds only in-frame clones, not every one. The sample comprises about 52,000 clones, around nine tenths of which are singletons, and 0.35% to 0.45% rests with the top ten. This material consisted of CD4+ T cells from peripheral blood mononuclear cells, taken before pregnancy. Receptors were obtained from a female donor with multiple sclerosis, enrolled in a pregnancy study. CDR3s include the opening cysteine and the closing phenylalanine or tryptophan. D genes are given only for firm matches. The listing skips clone size in some rows; elsewhere it reads once, few, many or a size class.

v_call	j_call	d_call	clone_size	cdr3_aa	cdr3_nt
TRBV6-5	TRBJ2-7	.	.	CASSYRQGSSYEQYF	TGTGCCAGCAGTTACCGACAAGGCAGCTCCTACGAGCAGTACTTC
TRBV5-1	TRBJ2-3	.	once	CASSSAGGNTQYF	TGCGCCAGCAGCTCCGCCGGCGGGAATACGCAGTATTTT
TRBV18	TRBJ2-3	.	.	CASSPPEGLGTDTQYF	TGTGCCAGCTCACCACCGGAGGGGCTGGGCACAGATACGCAGTATTTT
TRBV11-3	TRBJ2-1	TRBD2	.	CASSTSGRINEQFF	TGTGCCAGCAGCACTAGCGGGAGGATTAATGAGCAGTTCTTC
TRBV2	TRBJ1-4	TRBD1	.	CASRGDRGNEKLFF	TGTGCCAGCAGGGGGGACAGAGGTAATGAAAAACTGTTTTTT
TRBV5-8	TRBJ2-2	.	.	CASRSGYLQEAGELFF	TGTGCCAGCAGGTCAGGGTACCTACAGGAAGCCGGGGAGCTGTTTTTT
TRBV7-2	TRBJ2-1	.	.	CASSTSGATNEQFF	TGTGCCAGCAGCACGAGCGGAGCTACCAATGAGCAGTTCTTC
TRBV7-9	TRBJ1-3	.	.	CASSPGGAGRIGNTIYF	TGTGCCAGCAGCCCCGGAGGGGCCGGAAGGATCGGAAACACCATATATTTT
TRBV5-1	TRBJ1-5	TRBD1	.	CASSPGDRGDQPQHF	TGCGCCAGCAGCCCGGGGGACAGGGGAGATCAGCCCCAGCATTTT
TRBV5-1	TRBJ2-1	.	few	CASSLGGVRDEQFF	TGCGCCAGCAGCTTGGGAGGCGTACGCGATGAGCAGTTCTTC
TRBV27	TRBJ1-5	.	.	CASSPQAGGNQPQHF	TGTGCCAGCAGCCCACAGGCCGGTGGCAATCAGCCCCAGCATTTT
TRBV9	TRBJ2-7	.	.	CASSPQQPPYEQYF	TGTGCCAGCAGTCCTCAACAACCCCCCTACGAGCAGTACTTC
TRBV10-2	TRBJ1-1	.	.	CASSAYGQRVGTEAFF	TGCGCCAGCAGTGCATATGGGCAGCGGGTAGGCACTGAAGCTTTCTTT
TRBV7-2	TRBJ2-1	TRBD1	.	CASSLLNRGLGYNEQFF	TGTGCCAGCAGCTTGCTGAACAGGGGGTTAGGCTACAATGAGCAGTTCTTC
TRBV10-3	TRBJ2-7	TRBD2	.	CAISVTSGSSYEQYF	TGTGCCATCAGTGTTACTAGCGGGAGTTCCTACGAGCAGTACTTC
TRBV9	TRBJ1-4	TRBD1	.	CASSPRQGFDEKLFF	TGTGCCAGCAGCCCCCGACAGGGTTTCGATGAAAAACTGTTTTTT
TRBV23-1	TRBJ1-2	.	.	CASSQSGRGPDYGYTF	TGCGCCAGCAGTCAATCGGGTAGAGGGCCGGACTATGGCTACACCTTC
TRBV27	TRBJ1-4	.	.	CASRSNEKLFF	TGTGCCAGCAGGAGTAATGAAAAACTGTTTTTT
TRBV29-1	TRBJ1-2	.	.	CSVQGNGYTF	TGCAGCGTTCAGGGGAATGGCTACACCTTC
TRBV6-5	TRBJ1-2	.	.	CASSYSNRIYGYTF	TGTGCCAGCAGTTACTCCAACAGGATCTATGGCTACACCTTC